The clone carrying this T cell receptor (beta chain) has more than one count but fewer than ten. CDR3 length: 15 amino acids. Germline V gene data show CDR1 as MDHEN and CDR2 as SYDVKM. Trimming stripped 7 bases from V and 4 bases from J, with 20 bases between. Regions amplified from RNA transcripts were the TCR beta CDR3 regions. During a first-round RT-PCR of the TCR CDR3, the HTBI primer set was used. Each CDR3 protein is one row after TCRdb ran MiXCR on the multiplex PCR reads. The table has over 500,000 distinct CDR3 sequences, roughly 18% seen once. This record belongs to a study of T cells in Graves' hyperthyroidism and ophthalmopathy.

The sample taken for sequencing was blood. This TCR was sampled from a woman under 30 with Graves' ophthalmopathy. The gene calls are TRBV28 and TRBJ2-7; D ambiguous. CDR3: CASTLGSLVIYEQYF. The CDR3 DNA is TGTGCCAGCACTCTAGGTAGTCTAGTTATTTACGAGCAGTACTTC.